A single sample is the source of the 26 T cell receptor beta chains below, sequenced in a study of cytomegalovirus exposure and HLA in healthy donors (TCRdb year 2017). Library preparation used the immunoSEQ multiplex PCR assay. A mixture of 60 forward primers for TCR Vbeta segments and 13 reverse primers for TCR Jbeta segments was used in the multiplex PCR. TCRdb re-hosts the immuneACCESS table, in-frame sequences only. Its copies lack some clones; in the studies checked, an unresolved V gene accounts for under half of them, and the cause for the rest is not known. This sample is represented by around 150,000 clones; more than 75% of them were singletons. About 1.6% of the sample rests with the top ten. The sample consisted of PBMCs. The receptors were gathered from a girl aged 5-17 years in good health and CMV-seropositive.

CDR3 coding DNA: TGTGCCAGCAGTTTAGACCGAGGCGATACGCAGTATTTT. It specifies CASSLDRGDTQYF. The gene calls are TRBV27 and TRBJ2-3; D unresolved. The CDR3 covers 13 residues. CDR1 MNHEY and CDR2 SMNVEV come from the germline V gene (reference sequence). The V and J ends lost 2 bases and 6 bases respectively, with 9 bases between them.

The rearrangement uses TRBV28 and TRBJ2-7; 7 nucleotides line up with TRBD1. This CDR3 has 15 residues. Trimming at V came to 7 bases and at J to 4 bases, leaving 13 bases not matched to a gene. Germline lookup yields CDR1 MDHEN and CDR2 SYDVKM. The CDR3 DNA follows: TGTGCCAGCACCCCCGAGGGCAGGGGGAGATACGAGCAGTACTTC. Translated, it gives CASTPEGRGRYEQYF. Together with reference TRBV28 and TRBJ2-7, the CDR3 gives the full variable domain: DVKVTQSSRYLVKRTGEKVFLECVQDMDHENMFWYRQDPGLGLRLIYFSYDVKMKEKGDIPEGYSVSREKKERFSLILESASTNQTSMYLCASTPEGRGRYEQYFGPGTRLTVT.

The chain recombines TRBV7-3 with TRBJ2-2; 10 nucleotides align to TRBD1. The germline CDR1 and CDR2 sequences are SGHTA and FQGTGA. Trimming took 7 bases from V and 9 from J; bases not matched to a gene: 8. The CDR3 length is 14 residues. The CDR3 nucleotides read TGTGCCAGCACAACCGGGACAGGGGACCGGGAGCTGTTTTTT. Translating gives CASTTGTGDRELFF.

The rearrangement joins TRBV7-3 to TRBJ2-7; TRBD2 agrees at 9 bases. From germline, CDR1 is SGHTA and CDR2 FQGTGA. This CDR3 spans 15 amino acids. V gave up 0 bases and J gave up 6 bases; unmatched junction bases: 6. Here the CDR3 DNA reads TGTGCCAGCAGCTTAACTGGGCTAGCGGGATCCGAGCAGTACTTC. Residues: CASSLTGLAGSEQYF.

The chain carries TRBV4-3 and TRBJ1-4; 12 bases align to TRBD1. The CDR3 covers 19 residues. Germline CDR1 is LGHNA and CDR2 is YSLEER. With V trimmed by 0 bases and J by 4 bases, 9 bases remained unmatched. The DNA for the CDR3 is TGCGCCAGCAGCCAAGATCCCGGGACAGGGGGCTTCGGTAATGAAAAACTGTTTTTT. This gives the protein CASSQDPGTGGFGNEKLFF.

The table lists this clone with a few counts. The rearrangement joins TRBV11-3 to TRBJ2-1; TRBD2 agrees at 8 bases. CDR3 length: 12 amino acids. J lost 9 bases, V lost 5 bases, and 3 bases had no gene match. The germline gives CDR1 SGHNT, CDR2 YENEEA. The CDR3 reads CASSKTSGEQFF. The DNA of the CDR3 is TGTGCCAGCAGCAAAACTAGCGGTGAGCAGTTCTTC.

The chain has TRBV18 and TRBJ1-4; D not resolved. The CDR3 has 17 amino acids. The V end lost 3 bases, the J end lost 7 bases, and 21 bases lay between the germline ends. Per the germline V gene, CDR1 is KGHSH and CDR2 is LQKENI. The CDR3 DNA follows: TGTGCCAGCTCACCCACCCGGGAGGACTGGCCGGGTGAAAAACTGTTTTTT. As protein: CASSPTREDWPGEKLFF.

The rearrangement links TRBV2 to TRBJ2-5; TRBD2 might be the D (5 bases). The CDR3 loop spans 14 amino acids. Trimming left V 3 bases short and J 4 bases short, with 12 bases between. Germline CDR1 reads SNHLY; CDR2 reads FYNNEI. Here the CDR3 DNA reads TGTGCCAGCAGTGAGGATGGAGGTCTAGAGACCCAGTACTTC. Encoded protein: CASSEDGGLETQYF.

This clone was counted a single time. The V and J genes are TRBV28 and TRBJ1-1, with 12 bases fitting TRBD1. The CDR3 is 17 amino acids. The V gene's germline CDR1 is MDHEN and CDR2 SYDVKM. V was pared by 5 bases and J by 0 bases, with 7 bases of the junction left unmatched. The CDR3 protein is CASSGPGQGALNTEAFF. The CDR3 region has the DNA TGTGCCAGCAGTGGACCGGGACAGGGGGCCTTGAACACTGAAGCTTTCTTT.

The chain employs TRBV19 and TRBJ1-2; D is possibly TRBD1 (6 bases). V lost 3 bases and J 4 bases, leaving 12 bases between the germline ends. The CDR3 totals 14 residues. Per the germline V gene, CDR1 is LNHDA and CDR2 is SQIVND (reference sequence). CDR3 DNA sequence: TGTGCCAGTAGTATTTCAGGACAGACCTATGGCTACACCTTC. Translating it yields CASSISGQTYGYTF.

The chain joins TRBV6-5 to TRBJ2-3, with 7 nucleotides matching TRBD2. V lost 4 bases and J lost 3; bases outside the gene matches: 10. This CDR3 region has 16 residues. From germline, CDR1 is MNHEY and CDR2 SVGAGI. The CDR3 DNA reads TGTGCCAGCAGTTCCCTCCGGGGGGTGGGGACAGATACGCAGTATTTT. Protein: CASSSLRGVGTDTQYF.

The genes are TRBV5-1 and TRBJ2-3, with D tentatively TRBD2 (5 bases). Trimming took 4 bases from V and 4 from J, leaving 13 bases between them. Germline CDR1 is SGHRS and CDR2 is YFSETQ. This CDR3 comprises 14 residues. CDR3 nucleotides: TGCGCCAGCAGCCCCGCAAGCGGAGCAGATACGCAGTATTTT. Translation: CASSPASGADTQYF.

The V gene is TRBV2, the J gene TRBJ1-3; TRBD1 aligns across 7 bases. This CDR3 spans 15 amino acids. Looked up from germline, CDR1 is SNHLY and CDR2 is FYNNEI. The V segment lost 6 bases and the J segment 4 bases; nucleotides outside the gene matches: 9. CDR3 sequence: CASSLTGARGNTIYF. CDR3 DNA: TGTGCCAGCAGCCTCACAGGGGCTAGAGGAAACACCATATATTTT. Using reference TRBV2 and TRBJ1-3 for the parts outside the CDR3, the full variable domain is EPEVTQTPSHQVTQMGQEVILRCVPISNHLYFYWYRQILGQKVEFLVSFYNNEISEKSEIFDDQFSVERPDGSNFTLKIRSTKLEDSAMYFCASSLTGARGNTIYFGEGSWLTVV.

V and J are TRBV7-3 and TRBJ1-1; 8 bases match TRBD1. Germline loops: CDR1 SGHTA, CDR2 FQGTGA. V was pared by 4 bases and J by 5 bases, with 9 bases of the junction left unmatched. The CDR3 has 15 amino acids. The CDR3 DNA sequence: TGTGCCAGCAGCTCCGGACAGGGCGGATTTACTGAAGCTTTCTTT. Residues: CASSSGQGGFTEAFF.

The chain combines TRBV2 with TRBJ1-5, with D possibly matching TRBD1 (5 bases). Between the trimmed V and J ends, which lost 0 bases and 3 bases, there was a span of 9 bases. This CDR3 contains 15 residues. CDR1 is SNHLY and CDR2 is FYNNEI in the germline V gene. DNA of the CDR3: TGTGCCAGCAGTGAAGCGGACATTCCCAATCAGCCCCAGCATTTT. Translated, it gives CASSEADIPNQPQHF.

The V and J genes are TRBV28 and TRBJ1-2, with D perhaps matching TRBD1 (5 bases). The length of the CDR3 is 12 residues. Looked up from germline, CDR1 is MDHEN and CDR2 is SYDVKM. The V end lost 6 bases, the J end lost 6 bases, and 11 bases lay between the germline ends. Written as DNA, the CDR3 is TGTGCCAGCAGCCTACCGGGGGATGGCTACACCTTC. This codes for CASSLPGDGYTF.

J is TRBJ2-7 and V is TRBV10-2, with a possible D match to TRBD1 (6 bases). CDR1 is WSHSY and CDR2 is SAAADI in the germline V gene. The ends were cut back, 6 bases at V and 5 bases at J, with 20 bases in the middle. This CDR3 has 15 residues. The CDR3 spells CASRTAGTRWDEQYF. The CDR3 nucleotides are TGCGCCAGCAGGACGGCCGGGACAAGATGGGACGAGCAGTACTTC.

V gene TRBV19 combines with J gene TRBJ1-2, with a tentative D call TRBD1 (6 bases). This CDR3 is built from 14 residues. The V and J ends lost 5 bases and 4 bases respectively, with 14 bases between them. Germline lookup yields CDR1 LNHDA and CDR2 SQIVND (reference sequence). CDR3 in amino acids: CASSPTGHGYGYTF. In DNA form, the CDR3 reads TGTGCCAGTAGTCCGACGGGACACGGCTATGGCTACACCTTC.

The rearrangement links TRBV18 to TRBJ1-2; D not resolved. The germline V gene encodes CDR1 KGHSH and CDR2 LQKENI. The CDR3 loop spans 15 amino acids. Trimming pared 5 bases from V and 2 bases from J, leaving 15 bases between. This chain's CDR3 is CASSSVTGQNYGYTF. In DNA form, the CDR3 reads TGTGCCAGCTCATCTGTGACGGGTCAGAACTATGGCTACACCTTC.

The chain uses TRBV7-6 and TRBJ2-5; D possibly corresponds to TRBD1 (6 bases). The J call may be incorrect, as the DNA end agrees better with TRBJ2-7. CDR3 length equals 13 residues. CDR1 and CDR2 (germline): SGHVS, FNYEAQ. DNA for the CDR3: TGTGCCAGCAGCGGGAAACAGGGCTACGAGCAGTACTTC. It is translated as CASSGKQGYEQYF.

This clone was counted a single time. The DNA of the CDR3 is TGTGCCAGCGGCTCCGGGGTAGATACGCAGTATTTT. Translated, it gives CASGSGVDTQYF. The V gene is TRBV9, the J gene TRBJ2-3; TRBD2 might be the D (5 bases). The CDR3 covers 12 residues. With 7 bases removed from V and 5 bases from J, the gap between germline ends came to 11 bases. Germline values: CDR1 SGDLS, CDR2 YYNGEE.

This chain connects TRBV27 to TRBJ2-7, with a tentative D call TRBD1 (6 bases). With 3 bases removed from V and 1 base from J, the gap between germline ends came to 10 bases. The CDR3 covers 14 residues. Germline V CDR1 and CDR2: MNHEY, SMNVEV (reference sequence). The DNA for the CDR3 is TGTGCCAGCAGTTTGGTCAGGGGTTCCTACGAGCAGTACTTC. It is translated as CASSLVRGSYEQYF.

The chain uses TRBV5-6 and TRBJ1-1, with D unclear. The CDR3 loop spans 14 amino acids. Deletions cut 3 bases from V and 4 bases from J, with 13 bases between. From germline, CDR1 is SGHDT and CDR2 YYEEEE. CDR3 amino acids: CASSSTGIGTEAFF. In DNA form, the CDR3 reads TGTGCCAGCAGCTCTACGGGGATAGGCACTGAAGCTTTCTTT.

The chain combines TRBV15 with TRBJ1-1, with D unresolved. V shed 0 bases and J shed 0 bases, with 8 bases lying between them. The CDR3 runs to 15 residues. The germline V gene encodes CDR1 LNHNV and CDR2 YYDKDF (reference sequence). The CDR3: CATSRDYGMNTEAFF. DNA of the CDR3: TGTGCCACCAGCAGAGATTACGGGATGAACACTGAAGCTTTCTTT.

The J gene is TRBJ2-5, the V gene TRBV7-3; 7 bases align to TRBD2. The CDR3 runs 15 residues. CDR1 is SGHTA and CDR2 is FQGTGA in the germline V gene. V shed 5 bases, J shed 5 bases, and the junction held 11 bases outside the gene matches. Written as DNA, the CDR3 is TGTGCCAGCAGCCTAGTGTCTAGCGGTTGGGAGACCCAGTACTTC. Translated: CASSLVSSGWETQYF.

The chain combines TRBV9 with TRBJ2-7, with TRBD2 matching over 11 bases. V dropped 4 bases and J dropped 5; count of bases not matched to a gene: 8. The CDR3 extends over 15 amino acids. Germline V CDR1 and CDR2: SGDLS, YYNGEE. The CDR3 here is CASSPGTSGFHEQYF. The CDR3 bases are TGTGCCAGCAGCCCAGGGACTAGCGGCTTCCACGAGCAGTACTTC.